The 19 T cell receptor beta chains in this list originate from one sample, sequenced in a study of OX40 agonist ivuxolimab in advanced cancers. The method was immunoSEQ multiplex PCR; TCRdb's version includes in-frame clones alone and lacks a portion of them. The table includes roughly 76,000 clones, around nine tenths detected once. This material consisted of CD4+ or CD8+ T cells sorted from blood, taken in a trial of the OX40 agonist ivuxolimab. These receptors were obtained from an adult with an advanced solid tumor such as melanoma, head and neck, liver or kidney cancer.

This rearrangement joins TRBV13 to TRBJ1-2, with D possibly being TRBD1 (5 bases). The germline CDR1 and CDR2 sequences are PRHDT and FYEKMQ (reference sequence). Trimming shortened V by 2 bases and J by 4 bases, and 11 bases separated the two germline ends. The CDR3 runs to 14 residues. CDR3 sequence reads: CASSLSTDLYGYTF. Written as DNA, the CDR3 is TGTGCCAGCAGCTTATCGACAGACCTCTATGGCTACACCTTC.

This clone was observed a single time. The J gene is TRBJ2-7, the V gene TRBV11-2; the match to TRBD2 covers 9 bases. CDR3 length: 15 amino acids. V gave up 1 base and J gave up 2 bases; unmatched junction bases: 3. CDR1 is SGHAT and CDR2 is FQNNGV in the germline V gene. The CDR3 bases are TGTGCCAGCAGCTTAGCTGCGGGGGGGGCCTACGAGCAGTACTTC. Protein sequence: CASSLAAGGAYEQYF. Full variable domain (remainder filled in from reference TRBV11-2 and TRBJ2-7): EAGVAQSPRYKIIEKRQSVAFWCNPISGHATLYWYQQILGQGPKLLIQFQNNGVVDDSQLPKDRFSAERLKGVDSTLKIQPAKLEDSAVYLCASSLAAGGAYEQYFGPGTRLTVT.

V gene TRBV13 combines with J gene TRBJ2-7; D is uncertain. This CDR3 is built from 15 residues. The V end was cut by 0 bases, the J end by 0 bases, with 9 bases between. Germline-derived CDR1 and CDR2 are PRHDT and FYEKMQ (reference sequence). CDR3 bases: TGTGCCAGCAGCTTAGGGGGCCCGAGCTCCTACGAGCAGTACTTC. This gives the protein CASSLGGPSSYEQYF.

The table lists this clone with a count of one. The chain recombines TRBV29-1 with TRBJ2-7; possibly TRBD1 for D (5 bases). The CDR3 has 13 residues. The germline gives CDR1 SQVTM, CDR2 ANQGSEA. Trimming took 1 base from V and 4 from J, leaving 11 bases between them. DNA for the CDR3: TGCAGCGTTGAAGCAGGGCTGGGTTACGAGCAGTACTTC. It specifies CSVEAGLGYEQYF.

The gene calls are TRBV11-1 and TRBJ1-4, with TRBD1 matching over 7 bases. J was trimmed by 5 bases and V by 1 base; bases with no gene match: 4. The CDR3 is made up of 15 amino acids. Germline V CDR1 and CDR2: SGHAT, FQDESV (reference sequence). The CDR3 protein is CASSLEAGGNEKLFF. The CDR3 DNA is TGTGCCAGCAGCTTAGAGGCAGGGGGAAATGAAAAACTGTTTTTT.

The CDR3 nucleotides are TGTGCCAGCAGCCCAGAAGGGGTCGGCGAGCAGTACTTC. Amino acids: CASSPEGVGEQYF. The chain recombines TRBV7-9 with TRBJ2-7, with D perhaps matching TRBD1 (5 bases). Germline CDR1 and CDR2: SEHNR and FQNEAQ (reference sequence). The CDR3 has 13 residues. V shed 5 bases and J shed 6 bases, with 14 bases lying between them.

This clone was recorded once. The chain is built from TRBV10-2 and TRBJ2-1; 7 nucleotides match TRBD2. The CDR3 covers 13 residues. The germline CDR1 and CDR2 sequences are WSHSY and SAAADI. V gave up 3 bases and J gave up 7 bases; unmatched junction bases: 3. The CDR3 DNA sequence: TGCGCCAGCAGTGATGGGGGGGGGAATGAGCAGTTCTTC. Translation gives CASSDGGGNEQFF.

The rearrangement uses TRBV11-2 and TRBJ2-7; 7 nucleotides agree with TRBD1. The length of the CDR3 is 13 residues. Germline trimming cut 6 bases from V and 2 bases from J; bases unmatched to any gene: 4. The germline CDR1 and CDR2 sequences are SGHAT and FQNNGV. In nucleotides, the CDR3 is TGTGCCAGCAGGACAGGGTCCCCCTACGAGCAGTACTTC. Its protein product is CASRTGSPYEQYF.

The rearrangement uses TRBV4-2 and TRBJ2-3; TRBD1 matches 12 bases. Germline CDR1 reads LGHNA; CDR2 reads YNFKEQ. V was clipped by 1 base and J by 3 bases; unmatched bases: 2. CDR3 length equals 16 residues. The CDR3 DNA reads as TGTGCCAGCAGCCAAGGGGACAGGGGGCTGACAGATACGCAGTATTTT. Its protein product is CASSQGDRGLTDTQYF.

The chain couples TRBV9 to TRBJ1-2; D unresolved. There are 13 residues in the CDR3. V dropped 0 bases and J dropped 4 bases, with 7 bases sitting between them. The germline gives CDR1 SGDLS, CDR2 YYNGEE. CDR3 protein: CASSVGEPYGYTF. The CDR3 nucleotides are TGTGCCAGCAGCGTAGGGGAGCCCTATGGCTACACCTTC.

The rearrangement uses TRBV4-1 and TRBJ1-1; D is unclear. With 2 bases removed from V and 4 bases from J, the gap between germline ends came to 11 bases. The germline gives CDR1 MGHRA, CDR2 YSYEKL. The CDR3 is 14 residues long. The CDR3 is CASSQSGSATEAFF. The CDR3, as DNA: TGCGCCAGCAGCCAATCGGGGAGCGCCACTGAAGCTTTCTTT.

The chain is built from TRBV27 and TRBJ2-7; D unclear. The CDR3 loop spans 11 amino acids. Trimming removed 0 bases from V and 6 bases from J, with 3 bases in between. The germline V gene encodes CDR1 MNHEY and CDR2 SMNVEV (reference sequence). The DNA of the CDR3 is TGTGCCAGCAGTTTATCGGGCGAGCAGTACTTC. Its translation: CASSLSGEQYF.

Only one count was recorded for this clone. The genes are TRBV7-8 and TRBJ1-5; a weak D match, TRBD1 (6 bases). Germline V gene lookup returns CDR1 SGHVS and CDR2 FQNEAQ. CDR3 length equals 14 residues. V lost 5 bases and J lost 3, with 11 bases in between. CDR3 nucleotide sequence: TGTGCCAGCAGCCGAGGGACACCCAATCAGCCCCAGCATTTT. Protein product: CASSRGTPNQPQHF.

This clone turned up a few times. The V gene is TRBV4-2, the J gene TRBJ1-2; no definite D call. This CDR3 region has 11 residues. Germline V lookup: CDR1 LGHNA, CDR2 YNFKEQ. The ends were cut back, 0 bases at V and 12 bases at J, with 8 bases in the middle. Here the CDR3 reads CASSQDGVDTF. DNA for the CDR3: TGTGCCAGCAGCCAAGACGGGGTCGACACCTTC.

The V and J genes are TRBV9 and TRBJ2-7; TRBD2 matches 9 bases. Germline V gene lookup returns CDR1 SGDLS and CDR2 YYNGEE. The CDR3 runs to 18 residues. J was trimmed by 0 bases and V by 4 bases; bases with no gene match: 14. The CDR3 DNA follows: TGTGCCAGCAGCTCACAAGGGGGAGCGGGGGGCTTCTCCTACGAGCAGTACTTC. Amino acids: CASSSQGGAGGFSYEQYF. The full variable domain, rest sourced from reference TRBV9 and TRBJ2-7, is DSGVTQTPKHLITATGQRVTLRCSPRSGDLSVYWYQQSLDQGLQFLIQYYNGEERAKGNILERFSAQQFPDLHSELNLSSLELGDSALYFCASSSQGGAGGFSYEQYFGPGTRLTVT.

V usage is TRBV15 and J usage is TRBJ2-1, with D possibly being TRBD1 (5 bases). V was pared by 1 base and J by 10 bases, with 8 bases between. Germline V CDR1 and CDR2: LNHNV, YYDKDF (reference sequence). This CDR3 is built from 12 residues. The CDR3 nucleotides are TGTGCCACCAGCAGAGCCGACAGCGAGCAGTTCTTC. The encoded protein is CATSRADSEQFF.

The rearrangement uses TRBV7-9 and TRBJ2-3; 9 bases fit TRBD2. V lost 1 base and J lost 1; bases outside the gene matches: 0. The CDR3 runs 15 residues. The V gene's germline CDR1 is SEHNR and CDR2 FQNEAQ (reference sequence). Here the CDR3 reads CASSLGTSGTDTQYF. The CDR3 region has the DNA TGTGCCAGCAGCTTAGGGACTAGCGGCACAGATACGCAGTATTTT.

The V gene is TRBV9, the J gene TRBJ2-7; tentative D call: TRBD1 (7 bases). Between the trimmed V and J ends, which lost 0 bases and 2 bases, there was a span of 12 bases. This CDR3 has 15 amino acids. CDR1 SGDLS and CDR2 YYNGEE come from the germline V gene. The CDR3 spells CASSVGQGGTYEQYF. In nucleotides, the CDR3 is TGTGCCAGCAGCGTAGGACAGGGAGGAACCTACGAGCAGTACTTC.

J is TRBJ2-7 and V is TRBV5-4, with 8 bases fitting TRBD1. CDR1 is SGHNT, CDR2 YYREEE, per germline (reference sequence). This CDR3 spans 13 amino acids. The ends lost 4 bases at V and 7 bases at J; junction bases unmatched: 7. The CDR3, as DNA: TGTGCCAGCAGCCCGGACAGGGCCTTGGAGCAGTACTTC. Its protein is CASSPDRALEQYF.